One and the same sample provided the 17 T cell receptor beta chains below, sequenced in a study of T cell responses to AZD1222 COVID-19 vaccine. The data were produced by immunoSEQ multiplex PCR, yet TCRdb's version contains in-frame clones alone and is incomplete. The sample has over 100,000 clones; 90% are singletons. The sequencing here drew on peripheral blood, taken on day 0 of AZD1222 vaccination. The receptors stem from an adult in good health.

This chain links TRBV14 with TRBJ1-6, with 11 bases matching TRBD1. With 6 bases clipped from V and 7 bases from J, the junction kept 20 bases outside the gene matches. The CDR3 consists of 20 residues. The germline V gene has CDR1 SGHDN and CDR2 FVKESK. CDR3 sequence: CASSPKVKGTGGGLNSPLHF. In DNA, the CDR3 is TGTGCCAGCAGTCCTAAGGTCAAGGGGACAGGGGGAGGACTGAATTCACCCCTCCACTTT.

In nucleotides, the CDR3 is TGTGCCAGCCTCCCACAGGGGGCGGCCTCATACTCTGGAAACACCATATATTTT. This translates into CASLPQGAASYSGNTIYF. V usage is TRBV28 and J usage is TRBJ1-3; 9 bases are a match to TRBD1. The V segment lost 8 bases and the J segment 0 bases; nucleotides outside the gene matches: 14. Germline V gene sequence: CDR1 MDHEN, CDR2 SYDVKM. CDR3 size: 18 residues.

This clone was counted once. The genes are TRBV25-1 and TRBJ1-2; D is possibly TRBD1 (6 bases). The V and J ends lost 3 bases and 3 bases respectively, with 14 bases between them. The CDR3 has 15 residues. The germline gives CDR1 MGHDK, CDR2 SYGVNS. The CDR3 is CASSELGGRDYGYTF. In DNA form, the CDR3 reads TGTGCCAGCAGTGAGTTAGGGGGGAGAGACTATGGCTACACCTTC.

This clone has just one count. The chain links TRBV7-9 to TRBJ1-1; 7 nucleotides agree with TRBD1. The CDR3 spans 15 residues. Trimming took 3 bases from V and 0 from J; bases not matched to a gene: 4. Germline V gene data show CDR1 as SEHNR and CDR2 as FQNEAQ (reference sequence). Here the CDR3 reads CASSFRQGLNTEAFF. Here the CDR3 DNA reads TGTGCCAGCAGCTTTCGACAGGGTTTGAACACTGAAGCTTTCTTT.

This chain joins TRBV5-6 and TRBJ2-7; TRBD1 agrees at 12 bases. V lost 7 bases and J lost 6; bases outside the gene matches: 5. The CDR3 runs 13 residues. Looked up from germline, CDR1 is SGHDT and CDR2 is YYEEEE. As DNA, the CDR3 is TGTGCCAGCGGGGGACAGGGGGCTTCCGAGCAGTACTTC. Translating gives CASGGQGASEQYF.

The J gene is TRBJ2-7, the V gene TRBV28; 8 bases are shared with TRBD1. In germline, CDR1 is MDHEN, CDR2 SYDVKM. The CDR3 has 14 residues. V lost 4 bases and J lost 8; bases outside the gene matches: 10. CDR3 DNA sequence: TGTGCCAGCAGTTCCCCAGGGGGCGCATATAAGCAGTACTTC. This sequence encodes CASSSPGGAYKQYF.

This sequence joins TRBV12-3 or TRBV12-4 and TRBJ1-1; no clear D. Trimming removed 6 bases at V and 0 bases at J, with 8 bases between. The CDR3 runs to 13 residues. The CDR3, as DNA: TGTGCCAGCAGCTATCAGATGAACACTGAAGCTTTCTTT. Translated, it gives CASSYQMNTEAFF.

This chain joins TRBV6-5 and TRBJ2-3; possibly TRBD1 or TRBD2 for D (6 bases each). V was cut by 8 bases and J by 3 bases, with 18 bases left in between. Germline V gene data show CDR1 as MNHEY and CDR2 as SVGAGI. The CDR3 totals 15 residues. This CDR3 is CASYPWGAVTDTQYF. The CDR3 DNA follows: TGTGCCAGCTACCCGTGGGGGGCCGTGACAGATACGCAGTATTTT.

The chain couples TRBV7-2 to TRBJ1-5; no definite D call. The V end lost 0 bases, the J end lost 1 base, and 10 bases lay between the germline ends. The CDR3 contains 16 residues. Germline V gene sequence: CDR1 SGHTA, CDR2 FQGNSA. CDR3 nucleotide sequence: TGTGCCAGCAGCTTAGCGGGCGGGGTAAGCAATCAGCCCCAGCATTTT. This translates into CASSLAGGVSNQPQHF.

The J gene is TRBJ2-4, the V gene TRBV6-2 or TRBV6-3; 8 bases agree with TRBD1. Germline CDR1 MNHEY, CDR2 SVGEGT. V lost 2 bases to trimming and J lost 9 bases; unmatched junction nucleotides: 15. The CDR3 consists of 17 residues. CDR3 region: CASSYQWDGTGGIIQYF. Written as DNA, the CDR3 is TGTGCCAGCAGTTACCAATGGGATGGGACAGGAGGTATCATTCAGTACTTC.

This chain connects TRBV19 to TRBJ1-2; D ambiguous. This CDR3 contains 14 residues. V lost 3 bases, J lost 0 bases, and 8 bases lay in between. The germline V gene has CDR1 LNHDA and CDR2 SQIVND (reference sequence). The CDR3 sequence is CASSILETNYGYTF. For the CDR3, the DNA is TGTGCCAGTAGTATTCTCGAGACTAACTATGGCTACACCTTC.

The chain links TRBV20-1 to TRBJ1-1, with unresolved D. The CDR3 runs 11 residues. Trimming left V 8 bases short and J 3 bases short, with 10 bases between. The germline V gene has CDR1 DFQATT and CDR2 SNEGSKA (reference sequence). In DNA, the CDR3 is TGCAGTCTCCCCGGGGACACTGAAGCTTTCTTT. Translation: CSLPGDTEAFF.

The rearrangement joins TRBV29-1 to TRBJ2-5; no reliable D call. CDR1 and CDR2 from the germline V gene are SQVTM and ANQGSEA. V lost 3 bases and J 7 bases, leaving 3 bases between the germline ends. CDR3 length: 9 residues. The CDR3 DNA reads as TGCAGCGTTGATGGGACCCAGTACTTC. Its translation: CSVDGTQYF.

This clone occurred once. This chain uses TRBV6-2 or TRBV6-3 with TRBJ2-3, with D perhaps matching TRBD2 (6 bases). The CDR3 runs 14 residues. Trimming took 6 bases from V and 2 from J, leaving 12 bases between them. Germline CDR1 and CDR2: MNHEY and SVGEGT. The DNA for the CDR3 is TGTGCCAGCAGCCGTGGCGGGGCCACAGATACGCAGTATTTT. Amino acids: CASSRGGATDTQYF.

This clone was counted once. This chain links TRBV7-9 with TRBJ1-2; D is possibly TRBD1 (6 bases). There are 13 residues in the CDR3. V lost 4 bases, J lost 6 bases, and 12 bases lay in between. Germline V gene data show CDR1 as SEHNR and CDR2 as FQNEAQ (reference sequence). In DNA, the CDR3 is TGTGCCAGCAGCTCCCAGGGGCTGGATGGCTACACCTTC. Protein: CASSSQGLDGYTF. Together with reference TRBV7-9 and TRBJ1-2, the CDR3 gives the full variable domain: DTGVSQNPRHKITKRGQNVTFRCDPISEHNRLYWYRQTLGQGPEFLTYFQNEAQLEKSRLLSDRFSAERPKGSFSTLEIQRTEQGDSAMYLCASSSQGLDGYTFGSGTRLTVV.

CDR3 sequence reads: CASSQGKQGIPEAFF. The CDR3 nucleotides read TGCGCCAGCAGCCAAGGTAAACAGGGGATCCCTGAAGCTTTCTTT. The V call is TRBV4-3, the J call TRBJ1-1; 7 bases match TRBD1. The length of the CDR3 is 15 residues. J was trimmed by 6 bases and V by 1 base; bases with no gene match: 8. CDR1 is LGHNA, CDR2 YSLEER, per germline.

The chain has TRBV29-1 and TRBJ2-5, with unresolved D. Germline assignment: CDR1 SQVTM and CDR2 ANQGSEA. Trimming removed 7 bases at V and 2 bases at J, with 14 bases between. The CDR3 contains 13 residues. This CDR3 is CSGARTEQETQYF. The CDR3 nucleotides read TGCAGCGGGGCAAGGACCGAACAAGAGACCCAGTACTTC.